The next 24 T cell receptor beta chains were all read from a single sample in a study of neoadjuvant anti-PD-1 for oral cavity cancer (dated by TCRdb to about 2021). The time point label of this sample denotes: after neoadjuvant nivolumab, at surgical resection. Libraries were prepared through the immunoSEQ multiplex PCR assay. TCRdb obtained this table from immuneACCESS and retained in-frame rearrangements with V and J assigned. These tables miss some clones; where compared with another copy, unresolved V genes account for less than half of the shortfall, and the remainder is unexplained. This sample holds roughly 68,000 clones; 70% to 90% were observed only once. 2.5% to 3% of the sample is in the top ten clones. Sequenced here: PBMCs, sampled after nivolumab (anti-PD-1) treatment. All receptors come from a person aged 35-79 years with oral cavity squamous cell carcinoma.

The V and J genes are TRBV5-1 and TRBJ2-3; 10 positions agree with TRBD2. Germline lookup yields CDR1 SGHRS and CDR2 YFSETQ. With V trimmed by 0 bases and J by 1 base, 5 bases remained unmatched. The CDR3 extends over 17 amino acids. The CDR3 is CASSLVAGTSGTDTQYF. The CDR3, as DNA: TGCGCCAGCAGCTTGGTGGCAGGGACTAGCGGCACAGATACGCAGTATTTT.

The rearrangement joins TRBV5-4 to TRBJ2-1; 14 nucleotides match TRBD2. The CDR3 extends over 17 amino acids. V gave up 4 bases and J gave up 6 bases; unmatched junction bases: 9. Germline values: CDR1 SGHNT, CDR2 YYREEE (reference sequence). The CDR3 sequence: CASSGTSGSGASNEQFF. The CDR3 nucleotides read TGTGCCAGCAGCGGGACTAGCGGGAGCGGGGCGTCCAATGAGCAGTTCTTC.

CDR3 in amino acids: CASSAGGQGVSGELFF. The CDR3 coding sequence is TGTGCCAGCAGCGCCGGGGGACAGGGGGTTAGCGGGGAGCTGTTTTTT. J is TRBJ2-2 and V is TRBV9; 11 bases are a match to TRBD1. The ends lost 3 bases at V and 7 bases at J; junction bases unmatched: 8. The germline gives CDR1 SGDLS, CDR2 YYNGEE. This CDR3 spans 16 amino acids.

The CDR3: CASSPARGRGNEQFF. Here the CDR3 DNA reads TGTGCCAGCAGCCCGGCCAGGGGACGTGGGAATGAGCAGTTCTTC. This chain uses TRBV5-5 with TRBJ2-1, with D possibly TRBD1 on 6 matching bases. The CDR3 has 15 amino acids. The V and J ends lost 4 bases and 7 bases respectively, with 18 bases between them. Germline V gene data show CDR1 as SGHKS and CDR2 as YYEKEE (reference sequence).

The chain carries TRBV5-1 and TRBJ2-1; TRBD2 matches at 10 bases. The J segment lost 7 bases and the V segment lost 1 base, leaving 5 bases of the junction unmatched. Germline-derived CDR1 and CDR2 are SGHRS and YFSETQ. CDR3 length: 15 residues. Written as DNA, the CDR3 is TGCGCCAGCAGCTTGAATCTAGCGGGAGTGAATGAGCAGTTCTTC. Protein product: CASSLNLAGVNEQFF.

The V call is TRBV27, the J call TRBJ1-2; 9 positions agree with TRBD1. CDR3 length: 18 amino acids. Germline trimming cut 3 bases from V and 3 bases from J; bases unmatched to any gene: 14. Germline loops: CDR1 MNHEY, CDR2 SMNVEV (reference sequence). In nucleotides, the CDR3 is TGTGCCAGCAGTTTTTCTCCGGGACAGGGTTCCGTCTACTATGGCTACACCTTC. Protein product: CASSFSPGQGSVYYGYTF.

V is TRBV2 and J is TRBJ2-7, with 7 bases matching TRBD1. CDR1 is SNHLY, CDR2 FYNNEI, per germline. CDR3 length: 14 residues. Unmatched junction bases numbered 7, after V lost 5 bases and J lost 3 bases. For the CDR3, the DNA is TGTGCCAGCAGTACAAACAGGGGTATCTACGAGCAGTACTTC. Encoded protein: CASSTNRGIYEQYF.

The chain couples TRBV9 to TRBJ1-1; D may be TRBD1 (5 bases). V gave up 4 bases and J gave up 3 bases, with 10 bases separating them. Germline CDR1 is SGDLS and CDR2 is YYNGEE. The CDR3 has 13 amino acids. The CDR3 here is CASSWTGDTEAFF. The CDR3 bases are TGTGCCAGCAGCTGGACGGGGGACACTGAAGCTTTCTTT.

The gene calls are TRBV19 and TRBJ2-1; 10 bases are a match to TRBD2. The junction had 6 bases not matched to a gene; V was cut back by 6 bases and J by 4 bases. The length of the CDR3 is 15 residues. Germline assignment: CDR1 LNHDA and CDR2 SQIVND (reference sequence). For the CDR3, the DNA is TGTGCCAGTAGCGTAAGCGGGGGGGAATACAATGAGCAGTTCTTC. This translates into CASSVSGGEYNEQFF.

In its sample, this clone was seen once. CDR3 residues: CASRRMVATNEKLFF. In DNA form, the CDR3 reads TGTGCCAGCCGCCGAATGGTGGCAACTAATGAAAAACTGTTTTTT. The rearrangement joins TRBV2 to TRBJ1-4; no reliable D call. The CDR3 runs 15 residues. V shed 8 bases and J shed 0 bases, with 13 bases lying between them. Germline values: CDR1 SNHLY, CDR2 FYNNEI.

On this clone: The same CDR3 arises from other DNA sequences in this sample as well. This chain links TRBV4-1 with TRBJ2-5; D is unresolved. CDR1 and CDR2 (germline): MGHRA, YSYEKL. Between the trimmed V and J ends, which lost 0 bases and 4 bases, there was a span of 0 bases. This CDR3 is 11 amino acids long. The CDR3 is CASSQEETQYF. CDR3 coding DNA: TGCGCCAGCAGCCAAGAAGAGACCCAGTACTTC.

The V and J genes are TRBV7-2 and TRBJ2-3; 8 bases line up with TRBD1. V shed 5 bases, J shed 3 bases, and the junction held 10 bases outside the gene matches. The CDR3 runs to 16 residues. Germline V gene data show CDR1 as SGHTA and CDR2 as FQGNSA. CDR3 loop: CASSVTGTGPTDTQYF. CDR3 DNA sequence: TGTGCCAGCAGCGTTACCGGGACAGGACCGACAGATACGCAGTATTTT.

The V call is TRBV27, the J call TRBJ2-1; D perhaps matches TRBD2 (6 bases). V lost 7 bases and J lost 7, with 14 bases in between. This CDR3 spans 13 amino acids. CDR1 is MNHEY, CDR2 SMNVEV, per germline (reference sequence). CDR3 sequence reads: CASTRVGSNEQFF. DNA for the CDR3: TGTGCCAGCACACGAGTCGGGAGTAATGAGCAGTTCTTC.

In its sample, this clone was seen once. The V call is TRBV6-1, the J call TRBJ2-1; D not certain. Germline CDR1 and CDR2: MNHNS and SASEGT. This CDR3 has 13 amino acids. Trimming took off 4 bases at V and 4 bases at J, with 8 bases between the two ends. The chain's CDR3 is CASSVLGYNEQFF. DNA of the CDR3: TGTGCCAGCAGTGTTTTGGGGTACAATGAGCAGTTCTTC.

The genes are TRBV9 and TRBJ1-2, with a weak D call TRBD1 (5 bases). Germline CDR1 SGDLS, CDR2 YYNGEE. The V end was cut by 4 bases, the J end by 4 bases, with 11 bases between. This CDR3 is built from 13 residues. In DNA, the CDR3 is TGTGCCAGCAGCTCGGGGCCTGGCTATGGCTACACCTTC. Translating it yields CASSSGPGYGYTF.

The rearrangement joins TRBV7-9 to TRBJ2-7; either TRBD1 or TRBD2 may supply D (6 bases each). This CDR3 has 16 residues. Germline values: CDR1 SEHNR, CDR2 FQNEAQ (reference sequence). Trimming took off 5 bases at V and 4 bases at J, with 21 bases between the two ends. The CDR3 sequence: CASSSQIRGADYEQYF. The CDR3 region has the DNA TGTGCCAGCAGCAGCCAAATAAGGGGGGCGGATTACGAGCAGTACTTC.

V and J are TRBV20-1 and TRBJ2-1; D might be TRBD1 or TRBD2, each matching 5 bases. Looked up from germline, CDR1 is DFQATT and CDR2 is SNEGSKA (reference sequence). V was pared by 3 bases and J by 8 bases, with 8 bases between. CDR3 size: 11 residues. For the CDR3, the DNA is TGCAGTGCTAGGGGGGTTTATGAGCAGTTCTTC. Protein product: CSARGVYEQFF.

The V call is TRBV20-1, the J call TRBJ2-5, with a weak D call TRBD2 (6 bases). Trimming stripped 6 bases from V and 5 bases from J, with 10 bases between. CDR3 size: 11 residues. CDR1 and CDR2 (germline): DFQATT, SNEGSKA (reference sequence). Written as DNA, the CDR3 is TGCAGTGCACCTCGGGGGGAGACCCAGTACTTC. This codes for CSAPRGETQYF.

V is TRBV4-1 and J is TRBJ2-1, with 10 bases lining up with TRBD2. CDR1 and CDR2 (germline): MGHRA, YSYEKL. The junction had 4 bases not matched to a gene; V was cut back by 8 bases and J by 6 bases. This CDR3 has 13 residues. The CDR3 region has the DNA TGCGCCAGCGGTTTAGCGGGAGGCAATGAGCAGTTCTTC. This codes for CASGLAGGNEQFF.

This chain uses TRBV4-1 with TRBJ2-7; possible D gene TRBD1, 6 bases. This CDR3 spans 20 amino acids. Germline assignment: CDR1 MGHRA and CDR2 YSYEKL. Trimming pared 1 base from V and 4 bases from J, leaving 29 bases between. The CDR3 spells CASSQGEGRPSGRGRYEQYF. As DNA, the CDR3 is TGCGCCAGCAGCCAAGGCGAGGGTCGTCCGTCGGGCAGGGGCAGATACGAGCAGTACTTC.

This clone was observed a few times. The chain combines TRBV6-4 with TRBJ2-1; 10 bases line up with TRBD2. CDR1 and CDR2 from the germline V gene are MRHNA and SNTAGT. V lost 4 bases, J lost 4 bases, and 7 bases stayed unmatched. The CDR3 covers 16 residues. CDR3 loop: CASSVTGLADYNEQFF. In DNA form, the CDR3 reads TGTGCCAGCAGTGTCACAGGACTAGCGGATTACAATGAGCAGTTCTTC.

CDR3 region: CSVGTVRGASSEAFF. CDR3 nucleotides: TGCAGCGTTGGAACCGTTAGAGGGGCTAGCTCTGAAGCTTTCTTT. The rearrangement joins TRBV29-1 to TRBJ1-1; D possibly corresponds to TRBD1 (5 bases). Trimming left V 4 bases short and J 6 bases short, with 21 bases between. Per germline, CDR1 SQVTM and CDR2 ANQGSEA. The CDR3 has 15 amino acids.

The rearrangement joins TRBV2 to TRBJ1-2; 9 bases fit TRBD1. CDR3 size: 16 residues. The germline V gene has CDR1 SNHLY and CDR2 FYNNEI. Trimming removed 6 bases from V and 7 bases from J; junction bases left unmatched: 15. CDR3 in amino acids: CASRRTGGEVNFGYTF. As DNA, the CDR3 is TGTGCCAGCAGGCGTACAGGGGGCGAGGTGAATTTTGGCTACACCTTC.

CDR3: CASSEQDRYYEQYF. CDR3 in DNA: TGTGCCAGCAGTGAACAGGACAGATACTACGAGCAGTACTTC. The genes are TRBV6-1 and TRBJ2-7; TRBD1 might be the D (6 bases). Trimming took 2 bases from V and 3 from J, leaving 11 bases between them. Germline values: CDR1 MNHNS, CDR2 SASEGT. There are 14 residues in the CDR3.